This T cell receptor (beta chain) was captured in a study of blood T cell repertoires in COVID-19. Data came from immunoSEQ multiplex PCR; TCRdb stores just in-frame clones and leaves some out. The data contain roughly 220,000 clones, roughly 80% of them singletons. Germline trimming cut 7 bases from V and 10 bases from J; bases unmatched to any gene: 8. Germline assignment: CDR1 SGHTA and CDR2 FQGNSA. This CDR3 spans 12 amino acids. The sequence was collected from a young man with active or convalescent COVID-19. The sample taken for sequencing was peripheral blood. The chain has TRBV7-2 and TRBJ1-1; 8 nucleotides line up with TRBD1. This CDR3 reads CASTPGQAGAFF. The CDR3 DNA sequence: TGTGCCAGCACCCCGGGACAGGCTGGAGCTTTCTTT.